This T cell receptor (beta chain) was sequenced for a study of blood T cell repertoires in COVID-19. Whole-study context: The samples span acute and convalescent COVID-19 from the United States, Italy and Spain. Sources were T cells, B-cell-depleted T cells, or PBMCs; the material itself was cDNA or gDNA.

Methods used by the authors: Amplification with reference gene primers provided the estimates of nucleated cell counts. The assay was immunoSEQ multiplex PCR, and TCRdb's table has in-frame clones only and misses some. The V and J calls and clone size are taken from that table; D and trimming were inferred from the DNA. Of approximately 330,000 clones in the sample, around 91% were seen once. Germline CDR1 and CDR2: SEHNR and FQNEAQ (reference sequence). V shed 5 bases and J shed 6 bases, with 11 bases lying between them. The CDR3 contains 12 residues. During active infection, Seattle patients enrolled and were then monitored through disease.

The V call is TRBV7-9, the J call TRBJ2-7; weak D call: TRBD2 (5 bases). The sequenced material came from peripheral blood. The sequence came from a woman between 40 and 50 years old with COVID-19, enrolled during active disease. The chain's CDR3 is CASSLPGSEQYF. The CDR3 DNA reads as TGTGCCAGCAGCCTTCCGGGAAGCGAGCAGTACTTC.